What follows are 26 T cell receptor beta chains derived from one specimen sequenced in a study of blood T cell repertoires in COVID-19. The data were produced by immunoSEQ multiplex PCR, yet TCRdb's version contains in-frame clones alone and is incomplete. The profile covers over 350,000 clones, with around 88% appearing a single time and 4.3% taken by the ten largest. Sample: peripheral blood. All receptors come from a woman aged 30 to 39 with acute or convalescent COVID-19.

This clone was recorded a few times. The chain carries TRBV7-9 and TRBJ1-6; tentative D call: TRBD1 (5 bases). CDR3 size: 12 residues. In germline, CDR1 is SEHNR, CDR2 FQNEAQ (reference sequence). V was clipped by 6 bases and J by 9 bases, with 9 bases between them. CDR3 in DNA: TGTGCCAGCAGTCTGGGGGGTTCACCCCTCCACTTT. Translated: CASSLGGSPLHF.

V and J are TRBV21-1 and TRBJ1-6; the table's D call TRBD1 went unverified against the DNA. TRBV21-1 constitutes a pseudogene. CDR3 length: 15 residues. The CDR3 DNA reads as TGTGCCAGCAGCAAAATTGGTAGGGGTTGGGAACCCCTCCACTTT. The encoded protein is CASSKIGRGWEPLHF.

The chain couples TRBV19 to TRBJ1-1; D is possibly TRBD1 (5 bases). Germline values: CDR1 LNHDA, CDR2 SQIVND (reference sequence). V dropped 11 bases and J dropped 4 bases, with 17 bases sitting between them. The CDR3 totals 13 residues. CDR3 sequence reads: CAAAIGVRTEAFF. The CDR3, as DNA: TGTGCCGCCGCCATAGGGGTGCGCACTGAAGCTTTCTTT.

The chain is built from TRBV27 and TRBJ2-7, with 7 bases that match TRBD1. Germline V gives CDR1 MNHEY, CDR2 SMNVEV (reference sequence). V gave up 6 bases and J gave up 4 bases; unmatched junction bases: 12. The CDR3 consists of 15 residues. Here the CDR3 DNA reads TGTGCCAGCAGAAATTCCGGGACAGCTACATACGAGCAGTACTTC. Its translation: CASRNSGTATYEQYF.

The chain is built from TRBV7-9 and TRBJ2-7; D is unclear. Trimming stripped 3 bases from V and 5 bases from J, with 11 bases between. The germline V gene encodes CDR1 SEHNR and CDR2 FQNEAQ (reference sequence). The CDR3 is 13 amino acids. The CDR3 DNA reads TGTGCCAGCAGCTTTGGGCAGGTGGACGAGCAGTACTTC. This translates into CASSFGQVDEQYF.

The V call is TRBV5-5, the J call TRBJ1-1, with D possibly matching TRBD1 (6 bases). The length of the CDR3 is 15 residues. The ends were cut back, 4 bases at V and 4 bases at J, with 17 bases in the middle. Germline loops: CDR1 SGHKS, CDR2 YYEKEE (reference sequence). The DNA of the CDR3 is TGTGCCAGCAGCCTGGAGGGGGGGTCGGGCACTGAAGCTTTCTTT. This sequence encodes CASSLEGGSGTEAFF.

V usage is TRBV2 and J usage is TRBJ1-6, with 9 bases lining up with TRBD1. The CDR3 has 16 amino acids. Trimming cost V 5 bases and J 10 bases; bases outside gene matches: 12. Germline V CDR1 and CDR2: SNHLY, FYNNEI. In DNA form, the CDR3 reads TGTGCCAGCAGTTACCGGGACAGGGCGTCTAGATCACCCCTCCACTTT. Its translation is CASSYRDRASRSPLHF.

The chain has TRBV6-5 and TRBJ1-1; 7 bases agree with TRBD1. Germline CDR1 MNHEY, CDR2 SVGAGI. Trimming removed 6 bases from V and 8 bases from J; junction bases left unmatched: 6. This CDR3 contains 12 residues. The CDR3 sequence is CASRAWDSEAFF. The CDR3 bases are TGTGCCAGCAGAGCGTGGGACAGCGAAGCTTTCTTT.

The chain uses TRBV6-1 and TRBJ1-6, with 9 bases fitting TRBD1. Germline CDR1 is MNHNS and CDR2 is SASEGT. The CDR3 is 16 amino acids. J lost 7 bases, V lost 2 bases, and 6 bases had no gene match. CDR3 DNA sequence: TGTGCCAGCAGTGAAACAGGGGGCGCCCCGAATTCACCCCTCCACTTT. Translated, it gives CASSETGGAPNSPLHF.

The V gene is TRBV27, the J gene TRBJ2-5; perhaps TRBD1 as D (5 bases). Trimming removed 5 bases from V and 2 bases from J, with 15 bases in between. The CDR3 has 15 amino acids. Germline CDR1 MNHEY, CDR2 SMNVEV (reference sequence). The CDR3 coding sequence is TGTGCCAGCAGTCTCACTGGGGCCGAACAAGAGACCCAGTACTTC. Translated, it gives CASSLTGAEQETQYF.

The chain uses TRBV18 and TRBJ1-6; D gene unclear. Germline CDR1 reads KGHSH; CDR2 reads LQKENI. The CDR3 has 15 residues. Trimming cost V 1 base and J 7 bases, with 11 bases left between them. The CDR3 sequence: CASSPRVGDNSPLHF. The CDR3, as DNA: TGTGCCAGCTCACCACGGGTCGGAGACAATTCACCCCTCCACTTT.

This chain joins TRBV19 and TRBJ2-1, with a weak D call TRBD1 (5 bases). Between the trimmed V and J ends, which lost 3 bases and 1 base, there was a span of 10 bases. The CDR3 runs 15 residues. Germline assignment: CDR1 LNHDA and CDR2 SQIVND (reference sequence). Written as DNA, the CDR3 is TGTGCCAGTAGTATTGGGGCAGTATCCTACAATGAGCAGTTCTTC. This encodes CASSIGAVSYNEQFF.

This chain links TRBV13 with TRBJ1-1, with D maybe TRBD1 (5 bases). V gave up 3 bases and J gave up 3 bases, with 17 bases separating them. The CDR3 has 16 residues. Germline V gene sequence: CDR1 PRHDT, CDR2 FYEKMQ (reference sequence). CDR3 in DNA: TGTGCCAGCAGCTTTTACCTTTCCAGGGTGGACACTGAAGCTTTCTTT. It specifies CASSFYLSRVDTEAFF.

Points on this clone: One end of the junction varies from germline; a read error may be responsible. The chain carries TRBV7-6 and TRBJ1-4, with D perhaps matching TRBD1 (6 bases). Germline-derived CDR1 and CDR2 are SGHVS and FNYEAQ. The CDR3 consists of 15 residues. CDR3 coding DNA: TGTGCCAGCAGCTCAACCGGGACAACGAATGAAAAACTGTTTTTT. Its translation: CASSSTGTTNEKLFF.

This chain joins TRBV9 and TRBJ2-7; TRBD1 is a possible D gene (6 bases). The V gene's germline CDR1 is SGDLS and CDR2 YYNGEE. This CDR3 spans 15 amino acids. The V end was cut by 3 bases, the J end by 2 bases, with 15 bases between. DNA for the CDR3: TGTGCCAGCAGCGCCACAGGGAAACAAACCTACGAGCAGTACTTC. Protein: CASSATGKQTYEQYF.

CDR3 residues: CASRGTGENYGYTF. As DNA, the CDR3 is TGTGCCAGTAGGGGGACAGGGGAAAACTATGGCTACACCTTC. This chain connects TRBV19 to TRBJ1-2, with 10 bases that match TRBD1. Germline V gives CDR1 LNHDA, CDR2 SQIVND (reference sequence). The length of the CDR3 is 14 residues. Trimming removed 6 bases from V and 2 bases from J; junction bases left unmatched: 3.

The CDR3 loop is CATSGGAGELFF. For the CDR3, the DNA is TGTGCCACCAGTGGGGGGGCCGGGGAGCTGTTTTTT. The V and J genes are TRBV24-1 and TRBJ2-2, with a weak D call TRBD2 (6 bases). The CDR3 has 12 amino acids. CDR1 and CDR2 (germline): KGHDR, SFDVKD. V dropped 5 bases and J dropped 6 bases, with 6 bases sitting between them.

The J gene is TRBJ1-4, the V gene TRBV28, with no clear D. The germline gives CDR1 MDHEN, CDR2 SYDVKM. The CDR3 sequence is 18 residues long. V was shortened by 5 bases and J by 1 base, with 20 bases between the two germline ends. CDR3 sequence: CASSPLSDPAVTNEKLFF. The CDR3 bases are TGTGCCAGCAGTCCACTTTCTGACCCAGCGGTAACTAATGAAAAACTGTTTTTT.

This clone was recorded a few times. This chain joins TRBV19 and TRBJ1-5; D not resolved. Germline CDR1 reads LNHDA; CDR2 reads SQIVND (reference sequence). V was cut by 5 bases and J by 2 bases, with 10 bases left in between. The CDR3 has 14 residues. This chain's CDR3 is CASSQTRGNQPQHF. The CDR3 DNA is TGTGCCAGTAGTCAAACACGGGGCAATCAGCCCCAGCATTTT.

V is TRBV20-1 and J is TRBJ1-4; D is unclear. This CDR3 has 10 residues. The V gene lost 4 bases and the J gene lost 11 bases, with 8 bases spanning the gap. Germline V lookup: CDR1 DFQATT, CDR2 SNEGSKA (reference sequence). The CDR3 DNA reads as TGCAGTGCTATCGAGAAGAAACTGTTTTTT. Translation gives CSAIEKKLFF.

J is TRBJ1-2 and V is TRBV2; D is unresolved. Germline V CDR1 and CDR2: SNHLY, FYNNEI. This CDR3 contains 12 residues. Trimming left V 6 bases short and J 7 bases short, with 12 bases between. The CDR3 reads CASSRNEGGYTF. The CDR3 nucleotides read TGTGCCAGCAGCAGGAACGAGGGTGGCTACACCTTC.

J is TRBJ2-3 and V is TRBV10-3; no definite D call. CDR3 length: 15 amino acids. Germline-derived CDR1 and CDR2 are ENHRY and SYGVKD. V was pared by 10 bases and J by 2 bases, with 19 bases between. CDR3 protein: CATSEQREFTDTQYF. CDR3 sequence (DNA): TGTGCCACCTCCGAGCAGCGCGAGTTCACAGATACGCAGTATTTT.

V is TRBV4-1 and J is TRBJ2-5; TRBD2 might be the D (5 bases). The CDR3 has 13 residues. CDR1 MGHRA and CDR2 YSYEKL come from the germline V gene. Trimming cost V 8 bases and J 2 bases, with 12 bases left between them. The DNA for the CDR3 is TGCGCCAGCGGATTGAGAGGGCAAGAGACCCAGTACTTC. This encodes CASGLRGQETQYF.

The chain combines TRBV3-1 (or the pseudogene TRBV3-2) with TRBJ2-5, with a tentative D call TRBD2 (6 bases). CDR1 LGHDT and CDR2 YNNKEL come from the germline V gene (reference sequence). V lost 0 bases and J 4 bases, leaving 12 bases between the germline ends. This CDR3 contains 15 residues. CDR3 residues: CASSQEAGQGETQYF. The CDR3 DNA reads as TGTGCCAGCAGCCAAGAGGCGGGGCAAGGAGAGACCCAGTACTTC.

The chain links TRBV18 to TRBJ2-1; TRBD1 matches 8 bases. The CDR3 loop spans 19 amino acids. Unmatched junction bases numbered 15, after V lost 5 bases and J lost 0 bases. Germline CDR1 reads KGHSH; CDR2 reads LQKENI. CDR3 bases: TGTGCCAGCTCATCGTACGGGACAGGCTCTACCAGCTCCTACAATGAGCAGTTCTTC. Amino acids: CASSSYGTGSTSSYNEQFF.

The CDR3 bases are TGTGCCACCAGTGATACTAGCGGGGGGGAAGAGACCCAGTACTTC. It translates to CATSDTSGGEETQYF. The gene calls are TRBV24-1 and TRBJ2-5, with 13 bases that match TRBD2. CDR1 is KGHDR, CDR2 SFDVKD, per germline. This CDR3 is 15 amino acids long. Trimming removed 3 bases from V and 3 bases from J; junction bases left unmatched: 0.